This T cell receptor (beta chain) was observed in a study of blood T cell repertoires in COVID-19. Study background: Whether acute or convalescent, the COVID-19 samples came from the United States, Italy and Spain.

With regard to this clone: The sample carries other DNA sequences with the same CDR3.

Clinical histories supplied by participants themselves formed the basis of cohort assignment. The study counted Cohort 3 donors as recovered given two negative PCRs, clearance, or symptom resolution. In the original analysis: Reference gene primers were amplified, and this amplification served to estimate nucleated cell counts. Assay used: immunoSEQ multiplex PCR; TCRdb lists only in-frame clones, some missing. V and J calls plus clone size are reproduced from that table; the DNA served to infer D and trimming. Of around 430,000 clones listed, around nine tenths are singletons. CDR3 length: 12 amino acids. The germline V gene encodes CDR1 MNHEY and CDR2 SVGAGI. V dropped 2 bases and J dropped 7 bases, with 8 bases sitting between them.

This receptor was identified in a woman aged 50 to 60 who had recovered from COVID-19. Sequencing used PBMCs or T cells enriched from blood (not recorded which). The chain has TRBV6-5 and TRBJ1-2, with a weak D call TRBD1 (6 bases). CDR3 protein: CASSYSRGGYTF. For the CDR3, the DNA is TGTGCCAGCAGTTACAGCAGGGGTGGCTACACCTTC.